The source of this T cell receptor beta chain is a study of T cell repertoires in cytomegalovirus infection. Turning to the study itself: The authors used CMV epitopes that were HLA-C-restricted (recently identified) and HLA-B-restricted (well studied). TCR beta signatures that were public indicated CMV infection and matching HLA type.

Notes on this clonotype: What it binds is not known.

Using its own MiXCR run on the reads, TCRdb lists one record per CDR3 protein. This sample has hundreds of thousands of distinct CDR3 sequences, with under 55% found just once. General study results and limits: Ex vivo responses were dominated by HLA-C-restricted CMV-specific TCR beta clonotypes. Of the TCR beta families, the public ones yielded a cumulative frequency that identified carriers of CMV plus the relevant HLA.

Here the sequenced sample was cultured PBMCs, taken from culture after CMV antigen stimulation. This sequence originates from a human donor in good health (CMV status not recorded). Some clones in this sample may be carry-over from other donors' samples.

The CDR3 DNA is TGCGCCAGCAGCCAAGTGGGGCTCCGGGGACAACAATATAACTCCTATAATTCACCCCTCCACTTT. Translation: CASSQVGLRGQQYNSYNSPLHF. V and J are TRBV4-1 and TRBJ1-6; D is perhaps TRBD1 (6 bases). Trimming removed 1 base at V and 0 bases at J, with 25 bases between. The CDR3 runs to 22 residues. CDR1 is MGHRA, CDR2 YSYEKL, per germline.